Detailed here is one T cell receptor beta chain. Negative isolation yielded CD8+ and CD4+ T cells; FACS enriched TEMRA cells. CDR3 length: 14 residues. Germline assignment: CDR1 LGHNA and CDR2 YSLEER. V shed 2 bases and J 5 bases; nucleotides not matched to a gene: 4. The sample comes from a study of CD8 T cells in Susac syndrome. The RNA input was roughly 0.45 to 1 ug, and it was reverse transcribed with random hexamers. Amplification of TCR beta CDR3 was carried out by immunoSEQ multiplex PCR, which covered 54 Vbeta and 13 Jbeta segments. Each CDR3 protein gets one entry after TCRdb re-called the immunoSEQ multiplex PCR reads with MiXCR. Here the sample spans 120,000 to 150,000 distinct CDR3 sequences, roughly 94% being singletons.

The sequence came from a human donor in good health. This chain uses TRBV4-3 with TRBJ2-5; 8 nucleotides agree with TRBD2. Sequenced input: CD8+ T cells from PBMCs. The CDR3 protein is CASSQTSGWETQYF. The CDR3 DNA reads TGCGCCAGCAGCCAAACTAGCGGCTGGGAGACCCAGTACTTC.